These T cell receptor beta chains were read from a single sample in a study of blood T cells in healthy people across ages. TCRdb recomputed calls from the 5' RACE reads with MiXCR, one row per CDR3 protein. The sample has hundreds of thousands of distinct CDR3 sequences, 40% to 50% seen once; the top ten hold around 30%. Sequencing input: blood. The receptors stem from an elderly man in good health. CDR3s include the opening cysteine and the closing phenylalanine or tryptophan. A D gene is named only where the DNA matches it firmly. Only part of the rows carry a size: once, few, many, or a class if the clone is expanded.

CDR3 protein: CASKQGLLAKNIQYF
V gene: TRBV27
CDR3 length: 15
D gene: TRBD1
clone size: NA

CDR3 protein: CASSQGGQGTIQYF
V gene: TRBV3-1
CDR3 length: 14
D gene: TRBD1
clone size: NA

CDR3 protein: CASSKTPNSPLHF
V gene: TRBV6-5
CDR3 length: 13
D gene: NA
clone size: few

CDR3 protein: CASSPTGSSTDTQYF
V gene: TRBV7-8
CDR3 length: 15
D gene: NA
clone size: NA

CDR3 protein: CSVVYPSGSSTKRYAGELFF
V gene: TRBV29-1
CDR3 length: 20
D gene: TRBD2
clone size: NA

CDR3 protein: CASTLGHHNEKLFF
V gene: TRBV12-3/TRBV12-4
CDR3 length: 14
D gene: NA
clone size: NA

CDR3 protein: CASSLDWGEGSDTQYF
V gene: TRBV11-2
CDR3 length: 16
D gene: NA
clone size: NA

CDR3 protein: CSAPTGLVSNEQYF
V gene: TRBV20-1
CDR3 length: 14
D gene: TRBD2
clone size: NA

CDR3 protein: CASGWTGRQETQYF
V gene: TRBV6-2/TRBV6-3
CDR3 length: 14
D gene: TRBD1
clone size: many

CDR3 protein: CSAPLAGARSTDTQYF
V gene: TRBV20-1
CDR3 length: 16
D gene: TRBD2
clone size: NA

CDR3 protein: CASSEVGGQGITYEQYF
V gene: TRBV21-1
CDR3 length: 17
D gene: NA
clone size: NA

CDR3 protein: CASSQALDTIYEQYF
V gene: TRBV4-3
CDR3 length: 15
D gene: NA
clone size: few

CDR3 protein: CASSYSGGAGVQSGANVLTF
V gene: TRBV6-6
CDR3 length: 20
D gene: NA
clone size: NA

CDR3 protein: CASSQGLALGEQYF
V gene: TRBV18
CDR3 length: 14
D gene: TRBD2
clone size: few

CDR3 protein: CASSPTTSGQETQYF
V gene: TRBV5-1
CDR3 length: 15
D gene: TRBD2
clone size: few

CDR3 protein: CATSRAGSSYNEQFF
V gene: TRBV15
CDR3 length: 15
D gene: NA
clone size: NA

CDR3 protein: CASRLDYGYTF
V gene: TRBV6-1
CDR3 length: 11
D gene: NA
clone size: NA

CDR3 protein: CSGDRGREQFF
V gene: TRBV29-1
CDR3 length: 11
D gene: NA
clone size: NA

CDR3 protein: CASSYSSRTEETQYF
V gene: TRBV6-5
CDR3 length: 15
D gene: NA
clone size: NA

CDR3 protein: CASSSSVGDEQFF
V gene: TRBV7-9
CDR3 length: 13
D gene: NA
clone size: few

CDR3 protein: CASGMGTGRETQYF
V gene: TRBV12-5
CDR3 length: 14
D gene: TRBD1
clone size: once

CDR3 protein: CSPMALAGSNEQFF
V gene: TRBV29-1
CDR3 length: 14
D gene: TRBD2
clone size: few

CDR3 protein: CASSLEFYEQYF
V gene: TRBV11-2
CDR3 length: 12
D gene: NA
clone size: NA

CDR3 protein: CSAREGFSLGKRYF
V gene: TRBV20-1
CDR3 length: 14
D gene: NA
clone size: few

CDR3 protein: CASSKEEGTNTEAFF
V gene: TRBV21-1
CDR3 length: 15
D gene: NA
clone size: NA

CDR3 protein: CASSPLSGSGETQYF
V gene: TRBV4-3
CDR3 length: 15
D gene: NA
clone size: NA

CDR3 protein: CASSVVVSTDTQYF
V gene: TRBV9
CDR3 length: 14
D gene: NA
clone size: NA

CDR3 protein: CSARWPESSYEQYF
V gene: TRBV20-1
CDR3 length: 14
D gene: NA
clone size: few

CDR3 protein: CASSQDLTSGRGNEQFF
V gene: TRBV4-3
CDR3 length: 17
D gene: TRBD2
clone size: NA

CDR3 protein: CASSLTSNSYNEQYF
V gene: TRBV5-1
CDR3 length: 15
D gene: NA
clone size: NA

CDR3 protein: CTSSQGWTGGALAIQYF
V gene: TRBV3-1
CDR3 length: 17
D gene: TRBD1
clone size: NA

CDR3 protein: CASSLGGGRGNEQYF
V gene: TRBV28
CDR3 length: 15
D gene: NA
clone size: NA

CDR3 protein: CSVASGATGGETQYF
V gene: TRBV29-1
CDR3 length: 15
D gene: TRBD1
clone size: few

CDR3 protein: CSARELAHTDTQYF
V gene: TRBV20-1
CDR3 length: 14
D gene: NA
clone size: NA

CDR3 protein: CASSLGGGPSYEQYF
V gene: TRBV12-3/TRBV12-4
CDR3 length: 15
D gene: NA
clone size: NA

CDR3 protein: CASGHGRLLRENIQYF
V gene: TRBV5-1
CDR3 length: 16
D gene: NA
clone size: NA

CDR3 protein: CASSLTDPGYEQYF
V gene: TRBV6-5
CDR3 length: 14
D gene: NA
clone size: few

CDR3 protein: CASSQDGVARRFTDTQYF
V gene: TRBV4-2
CDR3 length: 18
D gene: NA
clone size: many

CDR3 protein: CASSSRAEQYF
V gene: TRBV12-3/TRBV12-4
CDR3 length: 11
D gene: NA
clone size: many

CDR3 protein: CASSVDPGYTEAFF
V gene: TRBV9
CDR3 length: 14
D gene: NA
clone size: NA

CDR3 protein: CASTLGASGASYEQYF
V gene: TRBV12-3/TRBV12-4
CDR3 length: 16
D gene: TRBD2
clone size: NA

CDR3 protein: CASSLGVAGLMETQYF
V gene: TRBV7-6
CDR3 length: 16
D gene: NA
clone size: few

CDR3 protein: CASSQGLPGGSPLHF
V gene: TRBV4-3
CDR3 length: 15
D gene: NA
clone size: few

CDR3 protein: CASSRDSDAGTQYF
V gene: TRBV28
CDR3 length: 14
D gene: NA
clone size: NA

CDR3 protein: CASSLDGVSSSYNEQFF
V gene: TRBV11-3
CDR3 length: 17
D gene: NA
clone size: NA

CDR3 protein: CASRPGQGATETQYF
V gene: TRBV7-2
CDR3 length: 15
D gene: TRBD1
clone size: NA

CDR3 protein: CSAPCSGSRKDTQYF
V gene: TRBV20-1
CDR3 length: 15
D gene: TRBD2
clone size: NA

CDR3 protein: CASSLPRTGSTDTQYF
V gene: TRBV6-2/TRBV6-3
CDR3 length: 16
D gene: TRBD1
clone size: NA

CDR3 protein: CASSWTADERAQYF
V gene: TRBV10-1
CDR3 length: 14
D gene: NA
clone size: few

CDR3 protein: CASSYPRGPNEQFF
V gene: TRBV28
CDR3 length: 14
D gene: NA
clone size: NA

CDR3 protein: CASSFGVAVTDTQYF
V gene: TRBV12-3/TRBV12-4
CDR3 length: 15
D gene: NA
clone size: few

CDR3 protein: CATSSALVADTQYF
V gene: TRBV15
CDR3 length: 14
D gene: NA
clone size: NA

CDR3 protein: CASSFSGTSGQSYEQYF
V gene: TRBV27
CDR3 length: 17
D gene: TRBD2
clone size: many